Listed here are 25 T cell receptor beta chains from one sample, sequenced in a study of T cells in women clearing cervical HPV infection. Profiled with immunoSEQ multiplex PCR; TCRdb holds only in-frame clones, not every one. Recorded for this sample: some 20,000 clones. Sequenced: blood buffy coat. These receptors were collected from a woman aged 18-70 years with a cervical HPV16 infection that either progressed to CIN3+ or cleared (not recorded which).

On this clone itself: The read ends 3 residues shy of where the CDR3 ends; the end is completed using the germline J gene. The chain employs TRBV12-3 or TRBV12-4 and TRBJ2-1, with TRBD2 matching over 12 bases. With V trimmed by 6 bases and J by 3 bases, 3 bases remained unmatched. The CDR3 consists of 15 residues. The CDR3 DNA, read in part, is TGTGCCAGCAGCCCGGGACTAGCGGGCTACAATGAG. This codes for CASSPGLAGYNE. The full CDR3 protein is CASSPGLAGYNEQFF.

Concerning this clone itself: The CDR3 extends 3 residues past the end of the read, so its final part is completed from the germline J gene. This rearrangement joins TRBV20-1 to TRBJ1-2; 7 positions match TRBD1. Germline loops: CDR1 DFQATT, CDR2 SNEGSKA (reference sequence). This CDR3 region has 12 residues. The covered CDR3 bases are TGCAGTGCTGCCTCGACAGGGAAAGGC. Its translation: CSAASTGKG. In full, the CDR3 reads CSAASTGKGYTF.

As concerns this clone: The junction and the germline gene differ at one end; a read error may be behind it. The read ends 3 residues shy of where the CDR3 ends; the end is completed using the germline J gene. V usage is TRBV4-2 and J usage is TRBJ2-7; D is possibly TRBD1 (6 bases). Germline CDR1 reads LGHNA; CDR2 reads YNFKEQ. This CDR3 is 14 amino acids long. CDR3 DNA, as far as it was read: TGCGCCAGCAGCCAAGACACAGGGAACTACGAG. Translating it yields CASSQDTGNYE. The whole CDR3 is CASSQDTGNYEQYF.

On this clone: With the read ending 3 residues before the CDR3 end, the germline J gene is used to fill in that end. This sequence joins TRBV7-9 and TRBJ2-7; the D gene is possibly TRBD2 (5 bases). V lost 7 bases and J lost 3, with 10 bases in between. CDR1 is SEHNR and CDR2 is FQNEAQ in the germline V gene (reference sequence). The CDR3 is made up of 12 amino acids. Incomplete CDR3 DNA: TGTGCCAGCACCCCGGGGAACTACGAG. This gives the protein CASTPGNYE. The entire CDR3 protein reads CASTPGNYEQYF.

CDR3 loop: CASSQDDRVGANVLTF. The sequenced part of the CDR3 DNA is TGCGCCAGCAGCCAAGATGACAGGGTTGGGGCCAACGTC. This sequence joins TRBV4-1 and TRBJ2-6, with 7 bases identical to TRBD1. Sequencing ends 3 residues short of the CDR3 end; the germline J gene provides the rest. The CDR3 extends over 16 amino acids. Per the germline V gene, CDR1 is MGHRA and CDR2 is YSYEKL. The J segment lost 3 bases and the V segment lost 0 bases, leaving 2 bases of the junction unmatched.

A word on this clone: With the read ending 3 residues before the CDR3 end, the germline J gene is used to fill in that end. V is TRBV5-4 and J is TRBJ2-3, with a possible D match to TRBD2 (5 bases). The CDR3 spans 14 residues. Germline V gene data show CDR1 as SGHNT and CDR2 as YYREEE (reference sequence). CDR3 DNA (partial): TGTGCCAGCAGCTTTAGGCTAGCCGGGGAGACG. It encodes CASSFRLAGET. The entire CDR3 protein reads CASSFRLAGETQYF.

Turning to this clone: From the germline J gene comes the end of the CDR3, since the read stops 3 residues before it. V gene TRBV16 combines with J gene TRBJ2-3; TRBD1 aligns across 9 bases. This CDR3 contains 17 residues. Germline lookup yields CDR1 KGHSY and CDR2 FQNENV. The CDR3 region is CASSQSLRTGAQETQYF. CDR3 DNA, as far as it was read: TGTGCCAGCAGCCAATCACTAAGGACAGGGGCGCAAGAGACG.

Comments on this clone: The missing CDR3 end, 3 residues past where the read stops, is filled in from the germline J gene. The chain has TRBV7-9 and TRBJ2-7; TRBD1 matches 7 bases. Trimming at V came to 4 bases and at J to 6 bases, leaving 12 bases not matched to a gene. The germline CDR1 and CDR2 sequences are SEHNR and FQNEAQ (reference sequence). The CDR3 totals 15 residues. The sequenced part of the CDR3 DNA is TGTGCCAGCAGCTCGACAGGGAGATCCGTCCCCGAG. It translates to CASSSTGRSVPE. The CDR3, in full, reads CASSSTGRSVPEQYF.

The CDR3 is CASNRRDNSPLHF. The covered CDR3 bases are TGTGCCAGCAATCGCAGGGATAATTCACCC. The V and J genes are TRBV6-2 or TRBV6-3 and TRBJ1-6; tentatively, D is TRBD1 (5 bases). The read halts 3 residues ahead of the CDR3 end, with the missing end drawn from the germline J gene. Germline values: CDR1 MNHEY, CDR2 SVGEGT. V lost 7 bases and J 5 bases, leaving 9 bases between the germline ends. CDR3 length equals 13 residues.

About this clone itself: The CDR3 is cut off 3 residues early in the read; its end comes from the germline J gene. V gene TRBV5-6 combines with J gene TRBJ1-5, with D possibly being TRBD1 (5 bases). There are 14 residues in the CDR3. V was trimmed by 0 bases and J by 8 bases, leaving 12 bases between them. In germline, CDR1 is SGHDT, CDR2 YYEEEE. The CDR3 protein is CASSLGGGGEPQHF. Partial CDR3 DNA: TGTGCCAGCAGCTTGGGCGGGGGTGGGGAGCCC.

As concerns this clone: The CDR3 end is not reached by the read, which stops 3 residues before it; the germline J gene fills it in. The rearrangement links TRBV7-6 to TRBJ2-2, with a possible D match to TRBD1 (5 bases). Germline V lookup: CDR1 SGHVS, CDR2 FNYEAQ. This CDR3 spans 15 amino acids. The chain's CDR3 is CASSLAGATNEKLFF. CDR3 bases read: TGTGCCAGCAGCTTAGCAGGGGCAACTAATGAAAAG.

Comment on this clone: With the read ending 3 residues before the CDR3 end, the germline J gene is used to fill in that end. V and J are TRBV6-1 and TRBJ1-6; 10 bases are shared with TRBD1. Germline trimming cut 0 bases from V and 7 bases from J; bases unmatched to any gene: 12. The germline V gene has CDR1 MNHNS and CDR2 SASEGT. This CDR3 has 19 residues. The CDR3 DNA, read in part, is TGTGCCAGCAGTGAAGCGGATTATTTTTGGACAGGGGGGAATTCACCC. It translates to CASSEADYFWTGGNSP. The full CDR3 reads CASSEADYFWTGGNSPLHF.

A remark on this clone: With the read ending 3 residues before the CDR3 end, the germline J gene is used to fill in that end. The chain has TRBV19 and TRBJ2-1; D may be TRBD2 (5 bases). The CDR3 covers 17 residues. Germline V gene sequence: CDR1 LNHDA, CDR2 SQIVND (reference sequence). Trimming shortened V by 5 bases and J by 7 bases, and 24 bases separated the two germline ends. CDR3 residues: CASSGVMRVPVENEQFF. Incomplete CDR3 DNA: TGTGCCAGTAGTGGAGTTATGAGGGTGCCCGTAGAAAATGAG.

The CDR3 DNA, read in part, is TGTGCCAGCTCACCCGGACTAGCCAACACCGGGGAG. Translating gives CASSPGLANTGE. The complete CDR3 reads CASSPGLANTGELFF. The chain carries TRBV18 and TRBJ2-2; 8 nucleotides line up with TRBD2. Sequencing ends 3 residues short of the CDR3 end; the germline J gene provides the rest. The germline V gene encodes CDR1 KGHSH and CDR2 LQKENI. J gave up 2 bases and V 3 bases, and 2 bases lay outside the gene matches. The CDR3 is 15 residues long. Complete variable domain (other parts from reference TRBV18 and TRBJ2-2): NAGVMQNPRHLVRRRGQEARLRCSPMKGHSHVYWYRQLPEEGLKFMVYLQKENIIDESGMPKERFSAEFPKEGPSILRIQQVVRGDSAAYFCASSPGLANTGELFFGEGSRLTVL.

The CDR3 spells CASSLVVTDTDTQYF. CDR3 DNA (partial): TGTGCCAGCAGCTTAGTGGTGACAGACACAGATACG. This chain links TRBV7-9 with TRBJ2-3; possible D gene TRBD1, 5 bases. Read sequence stops 3 residues before the CDR3 end, and the germline J gene provides the missing end. This CDR3 region has 15 residues. Germline V gives CDR1 SEHNR, CDR2 FQNEAQ (reference sequence). V lost 1 base to trimming and J lost 2 bases, with 10 bases between them.

With respect to this clone: The CDR3 end falls 3 residues outside the read, so it is completed with the germline J gene. This chain joins TRBV7-2 and TRBJ2-4; no reliable D call. Germline V gene lookup returns CDR1 SGHTA and CDR2 FQGNSA. The CDR3 length is 14 residues. CDR3 residues: CASSLVAGFYGQYF. The DNA read from the CDR3 is TGTGCCAGCAGCTTAGTCGCAGGCTTTTATGGT.

About this clone itself: Coverage ceases 3 residues before the CDR3 finishes, and the germline J gene fills in the end. The chain couples TRBV5-1 to TRBJ2-7; D possibly corresponds to TRBD1 (6 bases). The CDR3 sequence is 15 residues long. From germline, CDR1 is SGHRS and CDR2 YFSETQ. The V end lost 5 bases, the J end lost 0 bases, and 15 bases lay between the germline ends. CDR3 in amino acids: CASRAGTGSSYEQYF. The sequenced part of the CDR3 DNA is TGCGCCAGCAGGGCTGGAACAGGGTCCTCCTACGAG.

Comments on this clone: Read sequence stops 3 residues before the CDR3 end, and the germline J gene provides the missing end. The chain employs TRBV29-1 and TRBJ1-4; D is perhaps TRBD1 (6 bases). The germline CDR1 and CDR2 sequences are SQVTM and ANQGSEA. V was trimmed by 7 bases and J by 9 bases, leaving 18 bases between them. The CDR3 runs 13 residues. The CDR3 DNA, read in part, is TGCAGCGCCGTGGGGACAAGAAATAAAAAA. Protein: CSAVGTRNKK. The CDR3 in full is CSAVGTRNKKLFF.

Of note for this clone: The CDR3 end falls 3 residues outside the read, so it is completed with the germline J gene. The chain employs TRBV11-2 and TRBJ2-3; D gene unclear. Germline V lookup: CDR1 SGHAT, CDR2 FQNNGV. The CDR3 spans 11 residues. The CDR3 spells CASSLQYAQYF. The covered CDR3 bases are TGTGCCAGCAGCCTACAGTACGCG.

Comments on this clone: The read comes to an end 3 residues before the CDR3 does, leaving the germline J gene to fill in the end. The rearrangement joins TRBV13 to TRBJ2-1, with TRBD2 matching 10 bases. Germline values: CDR1 PRHDT, CDR2 FYEKMQ (reference sequence). V gave up 6 bases and J gave up 2 bases; unmatched junction bases: 1. This CDR3 comprises 14 residues. The CDR3 sequence is CASRAGGTYNEQFF. The part of the CDR3 DNA that was read is TGTGCCAGCAGAGCGGGGGGGACCTACAATGAG.

For this clone: Read coverage stops 3 residues before the CDR3 terminus; the germline J gene supplies the remainder. V gene TRBV6-2 or TRBV6-3 combines with J gene TRBJ1-2; tentatively, D is TRBD1 (5 bases). The CDR3 is made up of 14 amino acids. The V gene's germline CDR1 is MNHEY and CDR2 SVGEGT. V was clipped by 6 bases and J by 3 bases, with 14 bases between them. CDR3 in amino acids: CASSPDGAYYGYTF. The CDR3 DNA, read in part, is TGTGCCAGCAGCCCAGATGGGGCCTACTATGGC.

On this clone: The read falls 3 residues short of the CDR3 end, and the missing part is taken from the germline J gene. The chain carries TRBV20-1 and TRBJ2-3; 7 bases match TRBD2. This CDR3 is 15 amino acids long. Looked up from germline, CDR1 is DFQATT and CDR2 is SNEGSKA (reference sequence). J gave up 2 bases and V 5 bases, and 10 bases lay outside the gene matches. Incomplete CDR3 DNA: TGCAGTGCTTCATCAGGAGCGGGGCTCACAGATACG. Translation: CSASSGAGLTDT. The whole CDR3 protein is CSASSGAGLTDTQYF.

In regard to this clone: The DNA ends 3 residues before the CDR3 does, and the rest of the CDR3 is filled in from the germline J gene. This sequence joins TRBV27 and TRBJ2-5; 7 positions agree with TRBD1. Trimming took 7 bases from V and 3 from J; bases not matched to a gene: 5. CDR1 and CDR2 (germline): MNHEY, SMNVEV (reference sequence). The CDR3 extends over 13 amino acids. The chain's CDR3 is CASTSDREETQYF. Incomplete CDR3 DNA: TGTGCCAGCACCTCCGACAGGGAAGAGACC.

As regards this clone: The read stops 3 residues short of the end of the CDR3; the missing end is completed from the germline J gene. V usage is TRBV5-1 and J usage is TRBJ2-1; maybe TRBD2 (5 bases). CDR1 SGHRS and CDR2 YFSETQ come from the germline V gene. The length of the CDR3 is 16 residues. Trimming left V 4 bases short and J 5 bases short, with 19 bases between. The CDR3 reads CASSLNSGVPNNEQFF. The CDR3 DNA, read in part, is TGCGCCAGCAGCCTAAACTCCGGGGTCCCAAACAATGAG.

About this clone itself: The CDR3 end lies 3 residues beyond the end of the read and is filled in from the germline J gene. The rearrangement joins TRBV9 to TRBJ2-1, with TRBD1 matching 7 bases. V shed 2 bases and J 8 bases; nucleotides not matched to a gene: 13. CDR3 length: 16 amino acids. Germline V gene lookup returns CDR1 SGDLS and CDR2 YYNGEE. The CDR3 bases that were read are TGTGCCAGCAGCGTTTATGGTGCAGGGGGTATGGATGAG. Its translation: CASSVYGAGGMDE. Given in full, the CDR3 is CASSVYGAGGMDEQFF. The full variable domain, rest sourced from reference TRBV9 and TRBJ2-1, is DSGVTQTPKHLITATGQRVTLRCSPRSGDLSVYWYQQSLDQGLQFLIQYYNGEERAKGNILERFSAQQFPDLHSELNLSSLELGDSALYFCASSVYGAGGMDEQFFGPGTRLTVL.